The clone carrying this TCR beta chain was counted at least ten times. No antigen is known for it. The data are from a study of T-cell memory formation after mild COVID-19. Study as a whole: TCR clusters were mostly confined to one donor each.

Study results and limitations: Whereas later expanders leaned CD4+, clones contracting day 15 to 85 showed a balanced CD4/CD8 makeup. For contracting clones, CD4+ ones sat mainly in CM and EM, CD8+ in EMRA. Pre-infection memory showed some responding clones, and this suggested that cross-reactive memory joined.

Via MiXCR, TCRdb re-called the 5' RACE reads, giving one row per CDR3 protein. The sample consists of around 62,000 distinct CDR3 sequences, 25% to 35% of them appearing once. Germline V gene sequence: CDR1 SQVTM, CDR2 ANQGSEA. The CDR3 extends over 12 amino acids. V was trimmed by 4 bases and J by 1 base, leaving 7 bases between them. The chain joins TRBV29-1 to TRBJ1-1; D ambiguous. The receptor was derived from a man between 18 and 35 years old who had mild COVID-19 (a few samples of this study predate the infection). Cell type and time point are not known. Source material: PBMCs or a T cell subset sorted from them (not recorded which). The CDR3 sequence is CSVVPGNTEAFF. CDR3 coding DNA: TGCAGCGTTGTTCCAGGGAACACTGAAGCTTTCTTT. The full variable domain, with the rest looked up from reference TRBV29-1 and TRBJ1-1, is SAVISQKPSRDICQRGTSLTIQCQVDSQVTMMFWYRQQPGQSLTLIATANQGSEATYESGFVIDKFPISRPNLTFSTLTVSNMSPEDSSIYLCSVVPGNTEAFFGQGTRLTVV.